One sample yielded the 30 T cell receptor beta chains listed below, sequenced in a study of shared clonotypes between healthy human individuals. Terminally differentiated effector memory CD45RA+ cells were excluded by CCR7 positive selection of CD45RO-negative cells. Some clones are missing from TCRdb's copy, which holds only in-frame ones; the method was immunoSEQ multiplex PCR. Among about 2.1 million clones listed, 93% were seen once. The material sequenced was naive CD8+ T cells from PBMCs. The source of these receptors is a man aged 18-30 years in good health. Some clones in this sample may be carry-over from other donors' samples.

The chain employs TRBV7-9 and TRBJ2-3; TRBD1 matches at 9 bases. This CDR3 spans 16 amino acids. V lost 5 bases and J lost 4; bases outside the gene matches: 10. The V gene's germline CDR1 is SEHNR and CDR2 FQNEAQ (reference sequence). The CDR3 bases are TGTGCCAGCAGCCCACCGGGACAGGGTATTGCAGATACGCAGTATTTT. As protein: CASSPPGQGIADTQYF.

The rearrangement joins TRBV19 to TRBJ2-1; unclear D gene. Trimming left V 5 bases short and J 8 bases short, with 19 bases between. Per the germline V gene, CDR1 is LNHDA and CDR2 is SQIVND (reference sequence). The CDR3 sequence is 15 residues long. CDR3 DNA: TGTGCCAGTAGTGCACGACATAGCAGTGCGGATGAGCAGTTCTTC. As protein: CASSARHSSADEQFF.

CDR3 sequence reads: CASSLGQGRDTEAFF. DNA for the CDR3: TGTGCCAGCAGCTTAGGTCAGGGAAGGGACACTGAAGCTTTCTTT. The chain recombines TRBV7-9 with TRBJ1-1, with D maybe TRBD1 (5 bases). The V and J ends lost 1 base and 3 bases respectively, with 12 bases between them. This CDR3 has 15 residues. Per germline, CDR1 SEHNR and CDR2 FQNEAQ (reference sequence).

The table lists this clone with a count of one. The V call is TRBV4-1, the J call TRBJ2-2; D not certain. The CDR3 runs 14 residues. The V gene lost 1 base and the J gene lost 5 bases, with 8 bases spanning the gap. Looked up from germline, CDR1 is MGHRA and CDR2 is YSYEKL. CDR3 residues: CASSQVWRTGELFF. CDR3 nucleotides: TGCGCCAGCAGCCAAGTCTGGAGAACCGGGGAGCTGTTTTTT.

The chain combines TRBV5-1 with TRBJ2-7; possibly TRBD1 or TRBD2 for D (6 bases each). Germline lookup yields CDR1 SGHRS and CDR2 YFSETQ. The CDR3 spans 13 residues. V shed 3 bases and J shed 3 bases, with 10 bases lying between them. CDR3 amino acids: CASSWGADYEQYF. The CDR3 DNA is TGCGCCAGCAGCTGGGGGGCAGACTACGAGCAGTACTTC.

The CDR3 DNA is TGCGCCACCGGGGGAGCTTACGAGCAGTACTTC. Translated, it gives CATGGAYEQYF. The chain links TRBV10-2 to TRBJ2-7; D may be TRBD2 (6 bases). CDR3 size: 11 residues. V dropped 10 bases and J dropped 4 bases, with 11 bases sitting between them. Germline CDR1 and CDR2: WSHSY and SAAADI.

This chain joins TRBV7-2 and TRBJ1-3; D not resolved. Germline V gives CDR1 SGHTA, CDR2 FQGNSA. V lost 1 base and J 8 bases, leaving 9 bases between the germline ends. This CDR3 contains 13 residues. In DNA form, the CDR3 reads TGTGCCAGCAGCTTAGGGGGTGCTGACACCATATATTTT. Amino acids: CASSLGGADTIYF.

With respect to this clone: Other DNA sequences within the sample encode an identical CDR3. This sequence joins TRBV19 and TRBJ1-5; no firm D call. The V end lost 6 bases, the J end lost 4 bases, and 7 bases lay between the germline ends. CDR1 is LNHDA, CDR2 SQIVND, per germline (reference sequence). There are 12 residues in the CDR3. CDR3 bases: TGTGCCAGTAGATTGGGAAATCAGCCCCAGCATTTT. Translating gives CASRLGNQPQHF.

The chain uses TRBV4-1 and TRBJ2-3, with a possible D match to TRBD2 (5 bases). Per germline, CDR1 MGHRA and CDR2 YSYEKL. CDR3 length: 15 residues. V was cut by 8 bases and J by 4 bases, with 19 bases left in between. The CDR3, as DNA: TGCGCCAGCGCCGACGGACCGCTAGCCGCAGATACGCAGTATTTT. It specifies CASADGPLAADTQYF.

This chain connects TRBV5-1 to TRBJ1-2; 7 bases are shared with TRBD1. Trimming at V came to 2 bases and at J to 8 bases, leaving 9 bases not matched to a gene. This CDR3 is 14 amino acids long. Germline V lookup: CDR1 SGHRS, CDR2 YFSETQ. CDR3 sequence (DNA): TGCGCCAGCAGCTTATCGACAGGGTTCGAAGGCTACACCTTC. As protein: CASSLSTGFEGYTF.

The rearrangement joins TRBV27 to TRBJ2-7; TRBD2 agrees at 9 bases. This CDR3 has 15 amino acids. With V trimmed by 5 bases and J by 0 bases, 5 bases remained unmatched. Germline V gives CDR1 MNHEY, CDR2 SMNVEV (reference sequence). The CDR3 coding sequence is TGTGCCAGCAGTGTTAGCGGGAGCCGCTCCTACGAGCAGTACTTC. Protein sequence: CASSVSGSRSYEQYF.

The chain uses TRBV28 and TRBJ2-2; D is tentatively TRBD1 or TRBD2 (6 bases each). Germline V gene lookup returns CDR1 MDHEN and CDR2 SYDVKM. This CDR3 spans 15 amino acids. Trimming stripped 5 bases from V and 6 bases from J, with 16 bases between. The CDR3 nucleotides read TGTGCCAGCAGTCAGGTGGGGGGCTACCCCGGGGAGCTGTTTTTT. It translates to CASSQVGGYPGELFF.

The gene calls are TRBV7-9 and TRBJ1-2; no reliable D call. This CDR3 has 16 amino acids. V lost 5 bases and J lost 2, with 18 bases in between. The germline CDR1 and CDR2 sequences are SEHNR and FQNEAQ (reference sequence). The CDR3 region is CASSLPFVGINYGYTF. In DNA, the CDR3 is TGTGCCAGCAGCCTGCCCTTTGTTGGGATAAACTATGGCTACACCTTC. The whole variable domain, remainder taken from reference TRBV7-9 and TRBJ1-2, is DTGVSQNPRHKITKRGQNVTFRCDPISEHNRLYWYRQTLGQGPEFLTYFQNEAQLEKSRLLSDRFSAERPKGSFSTLEIQRTEQGDSAMYLCASSLPFVGINYGYTFGSGTRLTVV.

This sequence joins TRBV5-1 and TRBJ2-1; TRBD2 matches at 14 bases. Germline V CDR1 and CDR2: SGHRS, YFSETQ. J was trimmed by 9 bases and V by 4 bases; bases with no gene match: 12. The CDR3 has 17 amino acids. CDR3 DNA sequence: TGCGCCAGCAGCATCACCGGGACTAGCGGGGGACTGGGTGAGCAGTTCTTC. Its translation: CASSITGTSGGLGEQFF. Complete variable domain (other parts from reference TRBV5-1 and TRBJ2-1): KAGVTQTPRYLIKTRGQQVTLSCSPISGHRSVSWYQQTPGQGLQFLFEYFSETQRNKGNFPGRFSGRQFSNSRSEMNVSTLELGDSALYLCASSITGTSGGLGEQFFGPGTRLTVL.

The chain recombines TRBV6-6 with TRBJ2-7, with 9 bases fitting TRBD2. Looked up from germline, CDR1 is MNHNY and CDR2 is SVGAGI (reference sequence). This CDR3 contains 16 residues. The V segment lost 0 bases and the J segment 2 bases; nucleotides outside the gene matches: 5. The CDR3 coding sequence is TGTGCCAGCAGTTACTCGAAGACTAGCGGAACCTACGAGCAGTACTTC. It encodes CASSYSKTSGTYEQYF.

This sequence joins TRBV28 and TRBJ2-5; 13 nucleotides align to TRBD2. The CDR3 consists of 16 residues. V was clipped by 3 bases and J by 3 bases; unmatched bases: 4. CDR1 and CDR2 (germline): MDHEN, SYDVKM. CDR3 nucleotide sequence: TGTGCCAGCAGTTTCCTTGGACTAGCGGGAGAAGAGACCCAGTACTTC. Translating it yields CASSFLGLAGEETQYF.

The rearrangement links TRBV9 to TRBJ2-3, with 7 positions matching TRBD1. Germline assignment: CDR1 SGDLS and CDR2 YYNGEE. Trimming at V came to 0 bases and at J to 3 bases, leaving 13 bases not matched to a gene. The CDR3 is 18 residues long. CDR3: CASSVEKGAGVLTDTQYF. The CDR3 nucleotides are TGTGCCAGCAGCGTAGAAAAGGGGGCGGGTGTACTTACAGATACGCAGTATTTT.

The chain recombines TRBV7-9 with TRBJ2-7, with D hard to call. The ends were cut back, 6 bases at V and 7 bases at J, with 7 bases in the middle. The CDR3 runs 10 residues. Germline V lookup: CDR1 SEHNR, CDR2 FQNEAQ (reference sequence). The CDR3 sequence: CASRAEEQYF. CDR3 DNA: TGTGCCAGCAGGGCTGAGGAGCAGTACTTC. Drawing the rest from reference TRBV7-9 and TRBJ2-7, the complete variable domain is DTGVSQNPRHKITKRGQNVTFRCDPISEHNRLYWYRQTLGQGPEFLTYFQNEAQLEKSRLLSDRFSAERPKGSFSTLEIQRTEQGDSAMYLCASRAEEQYFGPGTRLTVT.

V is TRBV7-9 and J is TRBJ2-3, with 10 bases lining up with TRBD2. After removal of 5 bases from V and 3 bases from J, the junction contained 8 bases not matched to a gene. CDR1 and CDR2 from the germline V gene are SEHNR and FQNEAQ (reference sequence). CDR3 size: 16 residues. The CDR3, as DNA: TGTGCCAGCAGCCCTTTAGCGGGAGGTGATACAGATACGCAGTATTTT. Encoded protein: CASSPLAGGDTDTQYF.

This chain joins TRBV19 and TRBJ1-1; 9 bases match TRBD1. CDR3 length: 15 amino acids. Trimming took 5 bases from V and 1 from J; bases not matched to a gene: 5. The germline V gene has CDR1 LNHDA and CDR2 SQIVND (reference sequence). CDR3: CASSPSTGGNTEAFF. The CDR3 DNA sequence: TGTGCCAGTAGTCCATCGACAGGGGGGAACACTGAAGCTTTCTTT. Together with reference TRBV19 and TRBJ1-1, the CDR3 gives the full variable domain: DGGITQSPKYLFRKEGQNVTLSCEQNLNHDAMYWYRQDPGQGLRLIYYSQIVNDFQKGDIAEGYSVSREKKESFPLTVTSAQKNPTAFYLCASSPSTGGNTEAFFGQGTRLTVV.

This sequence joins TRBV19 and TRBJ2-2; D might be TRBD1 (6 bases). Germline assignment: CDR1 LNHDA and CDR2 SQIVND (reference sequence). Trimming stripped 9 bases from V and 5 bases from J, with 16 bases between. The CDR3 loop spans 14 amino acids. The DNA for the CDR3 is TGTGCCAGCCGGGACACCCTGAATACCGGGGAGCTGTTTTTT. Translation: CASRDTLNTGELFF. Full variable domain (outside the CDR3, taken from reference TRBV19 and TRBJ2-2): DGGITQSPKYLFRKEGQNVTLSCEQNLNHDAMYWYRQDPGQGLRLIYYSQIVNDFQKGDIAEGYSVSREKKESFPLTVTSAQKNPTAFYLCASRDTLNTGELFFGEGSRLTVL.

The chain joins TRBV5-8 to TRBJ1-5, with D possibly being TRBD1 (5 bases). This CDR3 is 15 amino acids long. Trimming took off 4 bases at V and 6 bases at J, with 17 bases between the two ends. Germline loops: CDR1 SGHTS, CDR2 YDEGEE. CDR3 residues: CASSTGDGGGQPQHF. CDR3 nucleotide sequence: TGTGCCAGCAGCACCGGGGACGGCGGGGGTCAGCCCCAGCATTTT.

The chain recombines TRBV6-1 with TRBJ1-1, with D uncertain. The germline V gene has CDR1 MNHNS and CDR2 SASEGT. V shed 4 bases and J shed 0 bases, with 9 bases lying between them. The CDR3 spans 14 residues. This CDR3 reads CASSAVGMNTEAFF. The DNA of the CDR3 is TGTGCCAGCAGTGCCGTGGGGATGAACACTGAAGCTTTCTTT.

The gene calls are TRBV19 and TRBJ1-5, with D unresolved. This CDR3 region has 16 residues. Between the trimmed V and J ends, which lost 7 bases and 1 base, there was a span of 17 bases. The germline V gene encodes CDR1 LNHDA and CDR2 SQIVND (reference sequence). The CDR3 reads CASNTADGRSNQPQHF. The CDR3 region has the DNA TGTGCCAGTAACACGGCGGACGGGAGAAGCAATCAGCCCCAGCATTTT.

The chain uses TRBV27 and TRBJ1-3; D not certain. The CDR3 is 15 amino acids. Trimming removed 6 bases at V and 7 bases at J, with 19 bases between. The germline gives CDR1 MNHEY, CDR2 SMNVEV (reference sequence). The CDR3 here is CASSSTIEPGNTIYF. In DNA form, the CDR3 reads TGTGCCAGCAGCTCCACTATAGAACCGGGGAACACCATATATTTT.

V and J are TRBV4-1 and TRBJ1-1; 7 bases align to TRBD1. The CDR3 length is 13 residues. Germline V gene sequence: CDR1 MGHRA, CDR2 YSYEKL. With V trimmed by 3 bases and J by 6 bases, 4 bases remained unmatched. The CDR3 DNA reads TGCGCCAGCAGCCACCAAGGGACAGCTGAAGCTTTCTTT. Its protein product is CASSHQGTAEAFF.

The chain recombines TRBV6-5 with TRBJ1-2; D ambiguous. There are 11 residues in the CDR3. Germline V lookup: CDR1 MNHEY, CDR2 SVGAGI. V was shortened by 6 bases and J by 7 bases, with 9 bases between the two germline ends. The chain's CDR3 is CASRTSGGYTF. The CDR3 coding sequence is TGTGCCAGCAGGACTTCTGGTGGCTACACCTTC.

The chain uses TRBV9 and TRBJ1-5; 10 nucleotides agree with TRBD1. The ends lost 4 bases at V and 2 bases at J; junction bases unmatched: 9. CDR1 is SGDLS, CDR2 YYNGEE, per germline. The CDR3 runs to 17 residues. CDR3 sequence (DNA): TGTGCCAGCAGCCGGGGACAGGGGACGGGTGGCAATCAGCCCCAGCATTTT. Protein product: CASSRGQGTGGNQPQHF.

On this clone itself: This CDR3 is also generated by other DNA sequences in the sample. The CDR3 nucleotides are TGTGCCAGCAGTTTATTGGGAGCCAACACTGAAGCTTTCTTT. Its translation: CASSLLGANTEAFF. V is TRBV27 and J is TRBJ1-1; D not certain. V was shortened by 1 base and J by 2 bases, with 8 bases between the two germline ends. The germline V gene encodes CDR1 MNHEY and CDR2 SMNVEV (reference sequence). The CDR3 is 14 amino acids.

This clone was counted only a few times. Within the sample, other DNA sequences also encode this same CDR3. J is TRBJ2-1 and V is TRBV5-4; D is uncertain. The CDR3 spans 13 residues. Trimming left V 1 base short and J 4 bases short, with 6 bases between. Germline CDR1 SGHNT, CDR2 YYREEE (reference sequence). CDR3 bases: TGTGCCAGCAGCTTGAGGGCTTACAATGAGCAGTTCTTC. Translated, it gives CASSLRAYNEQFF.